The clone carrying this T cell receptor (beta chain) has a count of ten or more. Antigen unknown. Each CDR3 protein gets one entry after TCRdb re-called the 5' RACE reads with MiXCR. The profile shows approximately 140,000 distinct CDR3 sequences, around 9% of them singletons. The record originates from a study of CD8 T cells in ankylosing spondylitis. The CDR3 runs to 15 residues. Per the germline V gene, CDR1 is SGHTA and CDR2 is FQGNSA. V lost 0 bases, J lost 7 bases, and 16 bases lay in between. Study findings and constraints: CD8+ by phenotype, disease-linked clones were relatively rare in peripheral blood. In synovial fluid and blood from reactive arthritis, some motif variants were previously reported. Seemingly distinctive of ankylosing spondylitis blood was a TCR beta motif formed by eight highly homologous variants.

The sample comprised blood, either unsorted or a sorted T cell fraction (not recorded which). This chain connects TRBV7-2 to TRBJ2-7, with D unresolved. This sequence originates from a male donor with ankylosing spondylitis or in good health (not recorded which). The CDR3 DNA reads as TGTGCCAGCAGCTTAGCAGGGCAGGCCATGGGGGAGCAGTACTTC. It yields the protein CASSLAGQAMGEQYF.